Listed below are T cell receptor beta chains from one sample, sequenced in a study of graft-versus-host responses after intestinal transplantation. Clones were sequenced by immunoSEQ multiplex PCR, and TCRdb holds only the in-frame ones, with some missing. The sample lists 65,000 to 90,000 clones; approximately 89% were seen once. Their cognate antigens are unknown. The sequences come from unstimulated CD8+ T cells sorted from spleen or lymph node cells, collected before transplant. These receptors were obtained from a human donor who was the organ donor for an intestinal transplant. Both conserved end residues are part of each CDR3. A D gene is named only where the DNA matches it firmly. Clone size is not always given. Where it is, it says once, few, many or a class for expanded clones.

clone_size: -; j_call: TRBJ2-2; d_call: -; v_call: TRBV6-5; cdr3_aa: CASSVAANTGELFF; cdr3_nt: TGTGCCAGCAGTGTAGCGGCGAACACCGGGGAGCTGTTTTTT
clone_size: -; j_call: TRBJ1-2; d_call: -; v_call: TRBV5-4; cdr3_aa: CASSSRGWYYGYTF; cdr3_nt: TGTGCCAGCAGCTCTCGGGGGTGGTACTATGGCTACACCTTC
clone_size: -; j_call: TRBJ1-6; d_call: -; v_call: TRBV7-9; cdr3_aa: CASSFGGSPLHF; cdr3_nt: TGTGCCAGCAGCTTTGGGGGCTCACCCCTCCACTTT
clone_size: -; j_call: TRBJ2-7; d_call: -; v_call: TRBV7-2; cdr3_aa: CASSSPPGLEQYF; cdr3_nt: TGTGCCAGCAGCTCGCCACCGGGACTGGAGCAGTACTTC
clone_size: once; j_call: TRBJ2-2; d_call: -; v_call: TRBV6-5; cdr3_aa: CASSPSLNTGELFF; cdr3_nt: TGTGCCAGCAGCCCCAGTCTAAACACCGGGGAGCTGTTTTTT
clone_size: -; j_call: TRBJ1-2; d_call: -; v_call: TRBV4-1; cdr3_aa: CASSQDEDQDYGYTF; cdr3_nt: TGCGCCAGCAGCCAAGATGAGGACCAGGACTATGGCTACACCTTC
clone_size: -; j_call: TRBJ2-1; d_call: -; v_call: TRBV28; cdr3_aa: CASSLKGLPEDEQFF; cdr3_nt: TGTGCCAGCAGTTTAAAGGGGCTCCCGGAGGATGAGCAGTTCTTC
clone_size: -; j_call: TRBJ2-7; d_call: -; v_call: TRBV7-3; cdr3_aa: CASSLDAGRVYEQYF; cdr3_nt: TGTGCCAGCAGCTTAGACGCCGGCAGGGTCTACGAGCAGTACTTC
clone_size: -; j_call: TRBJ2-2; d_call: -; v_call: TRBV10-2; cdr3_aa: CASNWNTGELFF; cdr3_nt: TGCGCCAGCAACTGGAACACCGGGGAGCTGTTTTTT
clone_size: -; j_call: TRBJ2-7; d_call: TRBD1; v_call: TRBV5-6; cdr3_aa: CASSLEWVGTGNSYEQYF; cdr3_nt: TGTGCCAGCAGCTTGGAATGGGTTGGGACAGGGAACTCCTACGAGCAGTACTTC
clone_size: once; j_call: TRBJ1-1; d_call: -; v_call: TRBV29-1; cdr3_aa: CSVLQGYDTEAFF; cdr3_nt: TGCAGCGTACTCCAGGGGTACGACACTGAAGCTTTCTTT
clone_size: -; j_call: TRBJ1-2; d_call: TRBD1; v_call: TRBV4-1; cdr3_aa: CASSQTPGTVYGYTF; cdr3_nt: TGCGCCAGCAGCCAAACTCCCGGGACAGTATATGGCTACACCTTC
clone_size: -; j_call: TRBJ1-5; d_call: TRBD1; v_call: TRBV27; cdr3_aa: CASSLSTGLLNQPQHF; cdr3_nt: TGTGCCAGCAGTTTATCGACAGGGCTGCTCAATCAGCCCCAGCATTTT
clone_size: -; j_call: TRBJ1-2; d_call: -; v_call: TRBV7-9; cdr3_aa: CASSLGGANYGYTF; cdr3_nt: TGTGCCAGCAGCTTAGGGGGAGCTAACTATGGCTACACCTTC
clone_size: -; j_call: TRBJ1-6; d_call: -; v_call: TRBV5-5; cdr3_aa: CASSSYTTGNSPPHF; cdr3_nt: TGTGCCAGCAGCTCATATACTACAGGGAATTCACCCCCCCACTTT
clone_size: -; j_call: TRBJ2-3; d_call: TRBD2; v_call: TRBV11-2; cdr3_aa: CASSLFLGSGGTDTQYF; cdr3_nt: TGTGCCAGCAGCTTGTTCCTGGGTAGCGGGGGGACAGATACGCAGTATTTT
clone_size: -; j_call: TRBJ2-7; d_call: TRBD1; v_call: TRBV27; cdr3_aa: CASSQMAGTASYEQYF; cdr3_nt: TGTGCCAGCAGCCAAATGGCAGGGACAGCCTCCTACGAGCAGTACTTC
clone_size: few; j_call: TRBJ1-1; d_call: TRBD1; v_call: TRBV6-5; cdr3_aa: CASSSGQGGGAFF; cdr3_nt: TGTGCCAGCAGTTCGGGACAGGGAGGGGGGGCTTTCTTT
clone_size: -; j_call: TRBJ2-7; d_call: -; v_call: TRBV10-2; cdr3_aa: CASKPRRTSYEQYF; cdr3_nt: TGCGCCAGCAAACCACGACGGACCTCCTACGAGCAGTACTTC
clone_size: once; j_call: TRBJ1-3; d_call: TRBD1; v_call: TRBV10-3; cdr3_aa: CAISTQGEAGNTIYF; cdr3_nt: TGTGCCATCAGCACTCAGGGGGAGGCTGGAAACACCATATATTTT
clone_size: -; j_call: TRBJ2-5; d_call: -; v_call: TRBV7-9; cdr3_aa: CASSPRDHQETQYF; cdr3_nt: TGTGCCAGCAGCCCCCGGGACCACCAAGAGACCCAGTACTTC
clone_size: -; j_call: TRBJ2-7; d_call: TRBD1; v_call: TRBV11-2; cdr3_aa: CASSDIPGQGVYEQYF; cdr3_nt: TGTGCCAGCAGCGACATCCCGGGACAGGGGGTCTACGAGCAGTACTTC
clone_size: -; j_call: TRBJ2-1; d_call: -; v_call: TRBV10-3; cdr3_aa: CAISDGRTVRDEQFF; cdr3_nt: TGTGCCATCAGTGACGGGAGAACGGTGCGCGATGAGCAGTTCTTC
clone_size: -; j_call: TRBJ2-1; d_call: TRBD2; v_call: TRBV6-1; cdr3_aa: CASSAGTSGGVSEQFF; cdr3_nt: TGTGCCAGCAGTGCAGGGACTAGCGGGGGGGTAAGTGAGCAGTTCTTC
clone_size: -; j_call: TRBJ1-3; d_call: -; v_call: TRBV11-3; cdr3_aa: CASSETGRSGNTIYF; cdr3_nt: TGTGCCAGCAGCGAAACAGGGCGGTCTGGAAACACCATATATTTT
clone_size: -; j_call: TRBJ2-1; d_call: -; v_call: TRBV5-1; cdr3_aa: CASSWGQGPYNEQFF; cdr3_nt: TGCGCCAGCAGCTGGGGCCAGGGGCCCTACAATGAGCAGTTCTTC
clone_size: once; j_call: TRBJ1-1; d_call: -; v_call: TRBV6-1; cdr3_aa: CASSGRQENTEAFF; cdr3_nt: TGTGCCAGCAGTGGGAGACAGGAGAACACTGAAGCTTTCTTT
clone_size: -; j_call: TRBJ2-7; d_call: -; v_call: TRBV5-1; cdr3_aa: CASSLDPTNEQYF; cdr3_nt: TGCGCCAGCAGCTTGGATCCGACGAACGAGCAGTACTTC
clone_size: -; j_call: TRBJ2-1; d_call: -; v_call: TRBV7-4; cdr3_aa: CAIKEKQFF; cdr3_nt: TGTGCCATCAAAGAGAAACAGTTCTTC
clone_size: -; j_call: TRBJ1-1; d_call: TRBD1; v_call: TRBV19; cdr3_aa: CASTLGQGPFTEAFF; cdr3_nt: TGTGCCAGCACTCTCGGACAGGGCCCTTTCACTGAAGCTTTCTTT
clone_size: once; j_call: TRBJ2-7; d_call: TRBD1; v_call: TRBV5-5; cdr3_aa: CASSLEETGFDYSSYEQYF; cdr3_nt: TGTGCCAGCAGCCTAGAAGAGACAGGGTTTGATTACTCCTCCTACGAGCAGTACTTC
clone_size: -; j_call: TRBJ2-7; d_call: -; v_call: TRBV5-6; cdr3_aa: CASSLGVGGYEQYF; cdr3_nt: TGTGCCAGCAGCTTGGGCGTGGGGGGCTACGAGCAGTACTTC
clone_size: -; j_call: TRBJ2-3; d_call: -; v_call: TRBV10-2; cdr3_aa: CASSESGTASTDTQYF; cdr3_nt: TGCGCCAGCAGTGAGTCGGGGACGGCTAGCACAGATACGCAGTATTTT
clone_size: -; j_call: TRBJ1-4; d_call: -; v_call: TRBV7-9; cdr3_aa: CASSPPTSPNEKLFF; cdr3_nt: TGTGCCAGCAGCCCCCCTACTTCACCTAATGAAAAACTGTTTTTT
clone_size: -; j_call: TRBJ2-2; d_call: -; v_call: TRBV7-6; cdr3_aa: CASSLAGQTGELFF; cdr3_nt: TGTGCCAGCAGCTTAGCAGGACAAACCGGGGAGCTGTTTTTT
clone_size: -; j_call: TRBJ1-2; d_call: TRBD1; v_call: TRBV4-3; cdr3_aa: CASSHPWAGGYGYTF; cdr3_nt: TGCGCCAGCAGCCACCCTTGGGCAGGGGGCTATGGCTACACCTTC